The present TCR beta chain was sequenced within a study of cytomegalovirus exposure and HLA in healthy donors. Study-wide background: The roughly 130 validation repertoires used the same platform as the roughly 620 first-cohort repertoires, a later analysis reported.

Sequencing was performed with immunoSEQ multiplex PCR; in TCRdb, only in-frame clones are kept and a portion is missing. Found here are 150,000 to 200,000 clones, about four fifths of them singletons; the top ten hold around 6.7%. Separation from the roughly 680-subject first cohort characterized the roughly 120-subject validation cohort, to which the donors belonged. From germline, CDR1 is MDHEN and CDR2 SYDVKM. Trimming cost V 3 bases and J 2 bases, with 9 bases left between them. This CDR3 is 14 amino acids long. Points on this clone: What it binds is unknown.

Study outcomes and limitations: In vitro, a few CMV-associated chains proved specific for CMV antigens.

The chain has TRBV28 and TRBJ2-3, with D possibly TRBD1 on 5 matching bases. This clonotype was sampled from a young man in good health and CMV-seropositive. Specimen: PBMCs. CDR3 bases: TGTGCCAGCAGTTTGGGGCCGCTCACAGATACGCAGTATTTT. Its translation: CASSLGPLTDTQYF.